This TCR beta chain was captured in a study of cytomegalovirus exposure and HLA in healthy donors. Concerning this clone itself: What it recognizes is unknown.

These donors were members of the 120-subject validation cohort, a group separate from the roughly 670-subject first cohort. The CDR3 contains 15 residues. Germline values: CDR1 SGHTA, CDR2 FQGTGA. Trimming pared 4 bases from V and 5 bases from J, leaving 17 bases between. Sequencing was performed with immunoSEQ multiplex PCR; in TCRdb, only in-frame clones are kept and a portion is missing. The sample lists fewer than 200,000 clones; 86% were seen once. Notes on the study in general: Among TCR beta chains, those listed as cytomegalovirus-associated numbered about 160. Among TCR sequences, most were rare, though some public TCRs appeared in many donors. In the 100 to 150 validation repertoires, about 94% of cluster scores exceeded 0, per a later analysis.

Sequencing was done on a sample of PBMCs. The V gene is TRBV7-3, the J gene TRBJ2-5; D is unresolved. The source of this sequence is a man aged 18 to 35 in good health and CMV-seropositive. CDR3: CASSSLGEVGETQYF. DNA of the CDR3: TGTGCCAGCAGCTCCCTAGGAGAGGTCGGCGAGACCCAGTACTTC. The whole variable domain, filled in from reference TRBV7-3 and TRBJ2-5, reads GAGVSQTPSNKVTEKGKYVELRCDPISGHTALYWYRQSLGQGPEFLIYFQGTGAADDSGLPNDRFFAVRPEGSVSTLKIQRTERGDSAVYLCASSSLGEVGETQYFGPGTRLLVL.